A selection of T cell receptor beta chains follows, all from one sample in a study of blood T cell repertoires in COVID-19. Some clones are missing from TCRdb's copy, which holds only in-frame ones; the method was immunoSEQ multiplex PCR. The repertoire holds over 45,000 clones, with roughly nine tenths as singletons. The material sequenced was peripheral blood. The receptors here all came from a woman aged 60-70 years with COVID-19, enrolled during active disease. CDR3s include the opening cysteine and the closing phenylalanine or tryptophan. D genes are given only for firm matches. Only part of the rows carry a size: once, few, many, or a class if the clone is expanded.

abundance: -; d_gene: -; j_gene: TRBJ2-1; v_gene: TRBV30; CDR3aa: CAWRGVPSYNEQFF; CDR3nt: TGTGCCTGGAGGGGCGTCCCCTCCTACAATGAGCAGTTCTTC
abundance: once; d_gene: TRBD1; j_gene: TRBJ1-6; v_gene: TRBV11-3; CDR3aa: CASRGPGQGNSPLHF; CDR3nt: TGTGCCAGCAGGGGACCGGGACAGGGAAATTCACCCCTCCACTTT
abundance: -; d_gene: -; j_gene: TRBJ2-7; v_gene: TRBV18; CDR3aa: CASSPRGYEQYF; CDR3nt: TGTGCCAGCTCACCGCGGGGATACGAGCAGTACTTC
abundance: -; d_gene: TRBD1; j_gene: TRBJ2-2; v_gene: TRBV5-4; CDR3aa: CASSPTMTGLNTGELFF; CDR3nt: TGTGCCAGCAGCCCAACTATGACAGGGCTGAACACCGGGGAGCTGTTTTTT
abundance: -; d_gene: -; j_gene: TRBJ1-4; v_gene: TRBV6-5; CDR3aa: CASTWGLAANEKLFF; CDR3nt: TGTGCCAGCACGTGGGGTCTAGCTGCTAATGAAAAACTGTTTTTT
abundance: -; d_gene: -; j_gene: TRBJ2-1; v_gene: TRBV5-4; CDR3aa: CASSSPIGRSYNEQFF; CDR3nt: TGTGCCAGCAGCTCGCCGATCGGGAGATCCTACAATGAGCAGTTCTTC
abundance: -; d_gene: -; j_gene: TRBJ2-1; v_gene: TRBV6-5; CDR3aa: CASSYWGPSVDEQFF; CDR3nt: TGTGCCAGCAGTTACTGGGGCCCCTCTGTCGATGAGCAGTTCTTC
abundance: -; d_gene: -; j_gene: TRBJ1-6; v_gene: TRBV2; CDR3aa: CASSDDSLTFLNSPLHF; CDR3nt: TGTGCCAGCAGCGACGACAGCCTTACTTTTCTGAATTCACCCCTCCACTTT
abundance: -; d_gene: -; j_gene: TRBJ1-1; v_gene: TRBV6-5; CDR3aa: CASSYEGRDTEAFF; CDR3nt: TGTGCCAGCAGTTACGAGGGAAGGGACACTGAAGCTTTCTTT
abundance: -; d_gene: -; j_gene: TRBJ1-1; v_gene: TRBV5-1; CDR3aa: CASSFGPQGPGTEAFF; CDR3nt: TGCGCCAGCAGCTTTGGCCCACAGGGCCCGGGCACTGAAGCTTTCTTT
abundance: -; d_gene: -; j_gene: TRBJ2-1; v_gene: TRBV24-1; CDR3aa: CATSGTPSGNEQFF; CDR3nt: TGTGCCACCTCTGGGACACCCTCAGGTAATGAGCAGTTCTTC
abundance: -; d_gene: TRBD1; j_gene: TRBJ1-3; v_gene: TRBV7-9; CDR3aa: CASSLLTGLYYF; CDR3nt: TGTGCCAGCAGCTTATTGACAGGGCTTTACTATTTT
abundance: -; d_gene: -; j_gene: TRBJ1-2; v_gene: TRBV14; CDR3aa: CASSHRTSNGYTF; CDR3nt: TGTGCCAGCAGCCACCGGACAAGCAATGGCTACACCTTC
abundance: -; d_gene: TRBD2; j_gene: TRBJ2-1; v_gene: TRBV4-2; CDR3aa: CASSQASGGAVLFYNEQFF; CDR3nt: TGTGCCAGCAGCCAGGCTAGCGGGGGGGCCGTTCTCTTTTACAATGAGCAGTTCTTC
abundance: once; d_gene: TRBD2; j_gene: TRBJ2-7; v_gene: TRBV7-8; CDR3aa: CASSLDLAGPYEQYF; CDR3nt: TGTGCCAGCAGCTTAGACCTAGCGGGACCATACGAGCAGTACTTC
abundance: few; d_gene: TRBD2; j_gene: TRBJ2-1; v_gene: TRBV18; CDR3aa: CASSPPTSDHSNNEQFF; CDR3nt: TGTGCCAGCTCACCACCGACTAGCGATCACTCTAACAATGAGCAGTTCTTC
abundance: -; d_gene: -; j_gene: TRBJ2-2; v_gene: TRBV25-1; CDR3aa: CASSDTLPRGTGELFF; CDR3nt: TGTGCCAGCAGTGATACGCTCCCTCGGGGCACCGGGGAGCTGTTTTTT
abundance: once; d_gene: -; j_gene: TRBJ1-5; v_gene: TRBV2; CDR3aa: CASSENRRNQPQHF; CDR3nt: TGTGCCAGCAGTGAAAATCGTCGCAATCAGCCCCAGCATTTT
abundance: -; d_gene: TRBD1; j_gene: TRBJ1-1; v_gene: TRBV6-6; CDR3aa: CASSPDRGHRAF; CDR3nt: TGTGCCAGCAGTCCGGACAGGGGCCATAGAGCCTTT
abundance: -; d_gene: -; j_gene: TRBJ2-2; v_gene: TRBV10-3; CDR3aa: CAISEQTNTGELFF; CDR3nt: TGTGCCATCAGTGAACAGACGAACACCGGGGAGCTGTTTTTT
abundance: -; d_gene: TRBD2; j_gene: TRBJ2-5; v_gene: TRBV28; CDR3aa: CASSLDLAGRGTQYF; CDR3nt: TGTGCCAGCAGTTTAGACCTAGCGGGACGAGGGACCCAGTACTTC
abundance: -; d_gene: -; j_gene: TRBJ1-2; v_gene: TRBV5-1; CDR3aa: CASSLNRELFGYTF; CDR3nt: TGCGCCAGCAGCTTGAACAGGGAATTATTTGGCTACACCTTC
abundance: -; d_gene: TRBD1; j_gene: TRBJ1-5; v_gene: TRBV6-5; CDR3aa: CASRDRVNSNQPQHF; CDR3nt: TGTGCCAGCAGGGACAGGGTAAATAGCAATCAGCCCCAGCATTTT
abundance: -; d_gene: TRBD1; j_gene: TRBJ1-6; v_gene: TRBV3-1/TRBV3-2; CDR3aa: CASSGTDLNSPLHF; CDR3nt: TGTGCCAGCAGCGGGACAGACCTTAATTCACCCCTCCACTTT
abundance: -; d_gene: TRBD2; j_gene: TRBJ2-4; v_gene: TRBV29-1; CDR3aa: CSVSLAGAANIQYF; CDR3nt: TGCAGCGTTAGTCTAGCGGGAGCAGCAAACATTCAGTACTTC
abundance: -; d_gene: TRBD2; j_gene: TRBJ2-1; v_gene: TRBV5-1; CDR3aa: CASSLGGAGVDNEQFF; CDR3nt: TGCGCCAGCAGCTTGGGTGGAGCGGGGGTAGACAATGAGCAGTTCTTC
abundance: -; d_gene: TRBD2; j_gene: TRBJ2-7; v_gene: TRBV3-1/TRBV3-2; CDR3aa: CASSQRTSGGYEQYF; CDR3nt: TGTGCCAGCAGCCAGAGGACTAGCGGGGGATACGAGCAGTACTTC
abundance: -; d_gene: -; j_gene: TRBJ1-5; v_gene: TRBV6-6; CDR3aa: CASTGSAAAQHF; CDR3nt: TGTGCCAGCACAGGTTCAGCTGCAGCCCAGCATTTT
abundance: -; d_gene: -; j_gene: TRBJ2-3; v_gene: TRBV25-1; CDR3aa: CASSASTTSTDTQYF; CDR3nt: TGTGCCAGCAGTGCATCTACCACTAGCACAGATACGCAGTATTTT
abundance: -; d_gene: -; j_gene: TRBJ2-7; v_gene: TRBV4-3; CDR3aa: CASSQDYQGPYEQYF; CDR3nt: TGCGCCAGCAGCCAAGATTACCAGGGGCCATACGAGCAGTACTTC
abundance: once; d_gene: -; j_gene: TRBJ1-1; v_gene: TRBV7-9; CDR3aa: CASGQGAEAFF; CDR3nt: TGTGCCAGCGGCCAAGGGGCTGAAGCTTTCTTT
abundance: -; d_gene: TRBD1; j_gene: TRBJ1-4; v_gene: TRBV5-1; CDR3aa: CASSSGGGNEKLFF; CDR3nt: TGCGCCAGCAGCTCAGGGGGCGGTAATGAAAAACTGTTTTTT
abundance: -; d_gene: -; j_gene: TRBJ2-1; v_gene: TRBV9; CDR3aa: CASSVQGKPYNEQFF; CDR3nt: TGTGCCAGCAGCGTCCAGGGGAAACCCTACAATGAGCAGTTCTTC
abundance: -; d_gene: -; j_gene: TRBJ2-5; v_gene: TRBV18; CDR3aa: CASSPLSDQETQYF; CDR3nt: TGTGCCAGCTCACCCCTAAGCGATCAAGAGACCCAGTACTTC
abundance: -; d_gene: -; j_gene: TRBJ2-7; v_gene: TRBV3-1/TRBV3-2; CDR3aa: CASSQHYEQYF; CDR3nt: TGTGCCAGCAGTCAACACTACGAGCAGTACTTC
abundance: -; d_gene: TRBD2; j_gene: TRBJ2-1; v_gene: TRBV11-2; CDR3aa: CASSSGLAVSSYNEQFF; CDR3nt: TGTGCCAGCAGCTCGGGACTAGCGGTAAGCTCCTACAATGAGCAGTTCTTC
abundance: -; d_gene: -; j_gene: TRBJ2-1; v_gene: TRBV5-8; CDR3aa: CASSDRIGSRGIEQFF; CDR3nt: TGTGCCAGCAGCGATCGAATCGGGAGCCGGGGGATTGAGCAGTTCTTC
abundance: -; d_gene: -; j_gene: TRBJ1-6; v_gene: TRBV11-3; CDR3aa: CASRRDAGLEGPLHF; CDR3nt: TGTGCCAGCCGGAGAGATGCGGGTTTAGAAGGGCCCCTCCACTTT
abundance: -; d_gene: TRBD2; j_gene: TRBJ2-2; v_gene: TRBV11-3; CDR3aa: CASSLGLAGAGELFF; CDR3nt: TGTGCCAGCAGCTTAGGACTAGCGGGGGCCGGGGAGCTGTTTTTT
abundance: -; d_gene: TRBD2; j_gene: TRBJ2-1; v_gene: TRBV6-5; CDR3aa: CASPSGTTNEQFF; CDR3nt: TGTGCCAGCCCGTCTGGGACTACCAATGAGCAGTTCTTC
abundance: -; d_gene: -; j_gene: TRBJ1-4; v_gene: TRBV11-3; CDR3aa: CASSLDREEKLFF; CDR3nt: TGTGCCAGCAGCTTAGACCGGGAGGAAAAACTGTTTTTT
abundance: -; d_gene: TRBD2; j_gene: TRBJ2-1; v_gene: TRBV3-1/TRBV3-2; CDR3aa: CASSQGGLVYNEQFF; CDR3nt: TGTGCCAGCAGCCAAGGAGGACTAGTGTACAATGAGCAGTTCTTC
abundance: -; d_gene: -; j_gene: TRBJ1-1; v_gene: TRBV21-1; CDR3aa: CASSSYRKRKNTEAFF; CDR3nt: TGTGCCAGCAGCTCGTACAGGAAGAGGAAGAACACTGAAGCTTTCTTT
abundance: -; d_gene: TRBD1; j_gene: TRBJ1-6; v_gene: TRBV15; CDR3aa: CATSRRDRGSYNSPLHF; CDR3nt: TGTGCCACCAGCAGACGGGACAGGGGCTCCTATAATTCACCCCTCCACTTT
abundance: few; d_gene: -; j_gene: TRBJ1-2; v_gene: TRBV7-6; CDR3aa: CASSSDGGLGYGYTF; CDR3nt: TGTGCCAGCAGCTCAGACGGGGGGCTCGGCTATGGCTACACCTTC